The rows below give T cell receptor beta chains drawn from one sample of a study of T cells after yellow fever vaccination. Each CDR3 protein gets one entry after TCRdb re-called the 5' RACE reads with MiXCR. The sample contains about 320,000 distinct CDR3 sequences, 9.5% to 12% of which appear only once. Sequencing used CD4+ T cells sorted from PBMCs, obtained 45 days after the yellow fever booster vaccination. Source of these receptors: a young man who received the YFV17D yellow fever vaccine. CDR3s include the opening cysteine and the closing phenylalanine or tryptophan. A D gene is named only where the DNA matches it firmly.

D gene	V gene	J gene	CDR3 protein
TRBD1	TRBV7-2	TRBJ1-2	CASSLLDRVYGYTF
NA	TRBV6-5	TRBJ2-7	CASTEGREQYF
NA	TRBV2	TRBJ1-5	CASSETHRVRQPQHF
NA	TRBV10-3	TRBJ2-4	CAISELGEKNIQYF
NA	TRBV28	TRBJ2-5	CASVSGRGGRETQYF
NA	TRBV4-1	TRBJ1-5	CASSQLLTANQPQHF
TRBD2	TRBV20-1	TRBJ2-3	CSARGLADTQYF
NA	TRBV2	TRBJ2-6	CASSERDNVLTF
NA	TRBV12-3/TRBV12-4	TRBJ1-1	CASSLEGPSAFF
NA	TRBV12-3/TRBV12-4	TRBJ1-5	CASTLTGGIGNQPQHF
TRBD1	TRBV3-1	TRBJ1-2	CASSHYEGARGYGYTF
NA	TRBV6-5	TRBJ1-3	CATSGGPGNTIYF
TRBD1	TRBV7-9	TRBJ1-1	CASSPHLNLDRGTEAFF
TRBD2	TRBV6-2/TRBV6-3	TRBJ2-1	CASSYVSGGVHNEQFF
NA	TRBV5-5	TRBJ1-2	CASSLAGAGSNGYTF
NA	TRBV12-3/TRBV12-4	TRBJ2-5	CASSSFTAETQYF
NA	TRBV27	TRBJ1-1	CASPPRGLRLRNTEAFF
NA	TRBV5-1	TRBJ2-2	CASSLVLGTGELFF
NA	TRBV7-2	TRBJ1-6	CASSLFGAGVGKEDSPLHF
NA	TRBV7-6	TRBJ1-2	CASSTRAGNGYTF
NA	TRBV7-2	TRBJ2-5	CASSFRGKETQYF
NA	TRBV10-3	TRBJ1-5	CASRPQGGNQPQHF
NA	TRBV18	TRBJ2-5	CASSLEPAGVETQYF
NA	TRBV11-2	TRBJ2-1	CASSLGQRIYNEQFF
TRBD1	TRBV27	TRBJ1-6	CATQKGAKNSPLHF
NA	TRBV29-1	TRBJ1-3	CSVQIPGNTIYF
TRBD1	TRBV24-1	TRBJ2-1	CATSDFGTGNNEQFF
TRBD1	TRBV6-2/TRBV6-3	TRBJ1-1	CASLQGTEAFF
NA	TRBV9	TRBJ2-3	CASSVRAEGDTDTQYF
NA	TRBV12-3/TRBV12-4	TRBJ1-5	CASSLSRAFQPQHF
NA	TRBV29-1	TRBJ1-1	CSVEEFGEGTEAFF
TRBD1	TRBV10-3	TRBJ1-2	CAISGQGSGYTF
NA	TRBV4-3	TRBJ2-2	CASQQGGGELFF
NA	TRBV20-1	TRBJ1-1	CSANDYVLGVF
TRBD1	TRBV6-1	TRBJ1-5	CASDTGDNQPQHF
NA	TRBV5-4	TRBJ2-7	CASSGGTQGFYEQYF
NA	TRBV20-1	TRBJ1-2	CSATTRYGYTF
NA	TRBV7-2	TRBJ1-1	CASTPMDPNTEAFF
TRBD1	TRBV5-1	TRBJ2-7	CASSSSPGQGSEQYF
NA	TRBV20-1	TRBJ1-5	CSASVGRVNQPQHF
NA	TRBV6-5	TRBJ2-5	CASSYGQSFQETQYF